This T cell receptor beta chain originates from a study of T cell responses to AZD1222 COVID-19 vaccine. Assay used: immunoSEQ multiplex PCR; TCRdb lists only in-frame clones, some missing. The data contain roughly 140,000 clones, 91% of them singletons. CDR1 is MDHEN, CDR2 SYDVKM, per germline. The CDR3 runs 16 residues. V trimming: 4 bases; J trimming: 5 bases; junction bases outside the gene matches: 9. The material sequenced was peripheral blood, taken on day 0 of AZD1222 vaccination. This receptor was obtained from an adult in good health. The genes are TRBV28 and TRBJ2-7; 12 bases are a match to TRBD1. This chain's CDR3 is CASSSPGQGAYNEQYF. The CDR3 bases are TGTGCCAGCAGTTCACCGGGACAGGGGGCATATAACGAGCAGTACTTC.